This TCR beta chain derives from a study of metastatic and nonmetastatic thyroid tumors. Background on the study: Peripheral blood and tumor or nodule samples from malignant and benign thyroid patients were compared. Notes on the study in general: When malignant thyroid tumors were compared with benign nodules, TCR beta diversity was reportedly significantly higher in the malignant tumors. This held in both blood and tumor samples.

Original processing notes: Variation in CDR3 across clinicopathological groups served as the basis for constructing a distant-metastasis classifier in papillary thyroid cancer. TCRdb redid the clone calls on the PCR reads using MiXCR. The V and J calls, along with clone size, are taken from TCRdb and not from the paper's own processing. The repertoire holds about 16,000 clones, 20% to 25% seen once, with around an eighth in the top ten. The CDR3 is made up of 14 amino acids. The germline V and J ends were trimmed by 6 bases and 0 bases, with 15 bases remaining between them. Looked up from germline, CDR1 is DFQATT and CDR2 is SNEGSKA (reference sequence). This clone showed up just once. Its antigen is currently unknown. No patient received treatment before thyroid surgery.

The gene calls are TRBV20-1 and TRBJ2-7; perhaps D is TRBD1 or TRBD2 (5 bases each). The clonotype was recovered from a male donor with papillary thyroid cancer or a benign thyroid nodule (not recorded which). Some clones in this sample may be carry-over from other donors' samples. The specimen sequenced was tumor tissue. As DNA, the CDR3 is TGCAGTGCCACGGGACGGTCAACCTCCTACGAGCAGTACTTC. Amino acids: CSATGRSTSYEQYF.